The 17 T cell receptor beta chains below were found in one sample sequenced in a study of human T cells and chemical hapten exposure. TCRdb used MiXCR to reprocess the RACE reads, holding one entry per CDR3 protein. The sample includes approximately 80,000 distinct CDR3 sequences, 7.5% to 9.5% of them seen just once. The sample's time point: patch test 1, 2 weeks after DPC sensitization. Stated treatment: therapeutic diphenylcyclopropenone sensitization with weekly scalp DPC. The sequenced sample was whole blood, obtained in connection with sensitization to the hapten diphenylcyclopropenone (DPC). The receptors were gathered from a woman between 25 and 40 years old with alopecia areata. Some clones in this sample may be carry-over from other donors' samples.

Ten or more counts support this clonotype. This chain links TRBV5-1 with TRBJ2-3; 7 nucleotides agree with TRBD2. The V gene end was trimmed by 6 bases and the J gene end by 4 bases; junction bases not matched to a gene: 14. CDR1 is SGHRS and CDR2 is YFSETQ in the germline V gene. This CDR3 is built from 16 residues. CDR3 in amino acids: CASNPLGGMGADTQYF. In nucleotides, the CDR3 is TGCGCCAGCAACCCCCTGGGGGGGATGGGGGCAGATACGCAGTATTTT.

This clonotype was counted at least ten times. A junction end diverges from the germline sequence, so it may reflect a read error. The V and J genes are TRBV5-4 and TRBJ2-1, with D possibly being TRBD1 (6 bases). This CDR3 spans 14 amino acids. Looked up from germline, CDR1 is SGHNT and CDR2 is YYREEE (reference sequence). Here the CDR3 DNA reads TGTGCCAGCAGCCCGACCCGGGACAATGCACGAGGGGAGTTC. Its translation is CASSPTRDNARGEF.

This clonotype appeared a few times. J is TRBJ1-1 and V is TRBV6-5; D gene unclear. From germline, CDR1 is MNHEY and CDR2 SVGAGI. CDR3 length equals 16 residues. Between the trimmed V and J ends, which lost 9 bases and 0 bases, there was a span of 20 bases. The CDR3 DNA reads as TGTGCCAGTACCCCCCAGTGGACGGCCATGAACACTGAAGCTTTCTTT. It is translated as CASTPQWTAMNTEAFF.

This clonotype was counted between two and nine times. V and J are TRBV18 and TRBJ2-5, with D hard to call. This CDR3 spans 16 amino acids. V dropped 3 bases and J dropped 5 bases, with 19 bases sitting between them. From germline, CDR1 is KGHSH and CDR2 LQKENI. CDR3 sequence (DNA): TGTGCCAGCTCACCGCAGCTTGAAGGGCGGTTGGAGACCCAGTACTTC. Its translation: CASSPQLEGRLETQYF.

This clonotype was detected many times. The chain employs TRBV5-6 and TRBJ2-3; no firm D call. This CDR3 region has 13 residues. Germline CDR1 reads SGHDT; CDR2 reads YYEEEE. Trimming stripped 3 bases from V and 0 bases from J, with 5 bases between. The CDR3, as DNA: TGTGCCAGCAGCTGGGGAAGCACAGATACGCAGTATTTT. Protein sequence: CASSWGSTDTQYF.

This clonotype was detected only a few times. The chain carries TRBV29-1 and TRBJ1-1; maybe TRBD1 (5 bases). The CDR3 covers 14 residues. Trimming pared 5 bases from V and 5 bases from J, leaving 18 bases between. The V gene's germline CDR1 is SQVTM and CDR2 ANQGSEA. CDR3 nucleotide sequence: TGCAGCGTTCCGACGTCTGGGGGTTGGACTGAAGCTTTCTTT. Amino acids: CSVPTSGGWTEAFF. The whole variable domain, filled in from reference TRBV29-1 and TRBJ1-1, reads SAVISQKPSRDICQRGTSLTIQCQVDSQVTMMFWYRQQPGQSLTLIATANQGSEATYESGFVIDKFPISRPNLTFSTLTVSNMSPEDSSIYLCSVPTSGGWTEAFFGQGTRLTVV.

In its sample, this clonotype was seen many times. The V gene is TRBV5-5, the J gene TRBJ2-5, with D tentatively TRBD1 (6 bases). There are 14 residues in the CDR3. V shed 4 bases and J shed 4 bases, with 14 bases lying between them. The germline V gene has CDR1 SGHKS and CDR2 YYEKEE (reference sequence). The CDR3 loop is CASSRMTGPETQYF. Written as DNA, the CDR3 is TGTGCCAGCAGCCGTATGACAGGCCCAGAGACCCAGTACTTC. The full variable domain, rest sourced from reference TRBV5-5 and TRBJ2-5, is DAGVTQSPTHLIKTRGQQVTLRCSPISGHKSVSWYQQVLGQGPQFIFQYYEKEERGRGNFPDRFSARQFPNYSSELNVNALLLGDSALYLCASSRMTGPETQYFGPGTRLLVL.

The chain uses TRBV20-1 and TRBJ2-2, with D perhaps TRBD1 or TRBD2 (5 bases each). This CDR3 has 15 amino acids. The ends were cut back, 2 bases at V and 4 bases at J, with 14 bases in the middle. CDR1 and CDR2 (germline): DFQATT, SNEGSKA (reference sequence). The CDR3 here is CSARRTGTVTGELFF. CDR3 nucleotide sequence: TGCAGTGCTAGACGAACCGGGACGGTCACCGGGGAGCTGTTTTTT.

At least ten counts were recorded for this clonotype. The chain carries TRBV29-1 and TRBJ2-7, with D possibly matching TRBD1 (6 bases). Germline CDR1 reads SQVTM; CDR2 reads ANQGSEA. This CDR3 comprises 15 residues. Trimming cost V 5 bases and J 0 bases, with 17 bases left between them. CDR3 nucleotides: TGCAGCGTTTTAGGGACGGACAGATCCTCCTACGAGCAGTACTTC. Translating it yields CSVLGTDRSSYEQYF.

This clonotype was picked up a small number of times. V and J are TRBV14 and TRBJ1-2; D is undetermined. This CDR3 has 14 residues. The V end lost 0 bases, the J end lost 0 bases, and 5 bases lay between the germline ends. Per germline, CDR1 SGHDN and CDR2 FVKESK. CDR3 DNA: TGTGCCAGCAGCCAAGATATCTCTAACTATGGCTACACCTTC. Translating gives CASSQDISNYGYTF.

The chain uses TRBV4-1 and TRBJ1-1; D ambiguous. The CDR3 extends over 13 amino acids. The germline V and J ends were trimmed by 3 bases and 0 bases, with 5 bases remaining between them. In germline, CDR1 is MGHRA, CDR2 YSYEKL. Here the CDR3 DNA reads TGCGCCAGCAGCCACATTGTGAACACTGAAGCTTTCTTT. It codes for CASSHIVNTEAFF.

V and J are TRBV7-2 and TRBJ2-1; D is unresolved. The V gene lost 5 bases and the J gene lost 9 bases, with 17 bases spanning the gap. CDR1 is SGHTA, CDR2 FQGNSA, per germline. The CDR3 is 14 amino acids. The CDR3 DNA follows: TGTGCCAGCAGCCAAAGACCGTTAGTGGCTGAGCAGTTCTTC. It specifies CASSQRPLVAEQFF.

This clonotype has at least ten counts. This chain connects TRBV5-4 to TRBJ1-1; D remains unclear. V was cut by 3 bases and J by 0 bases, with 12 bases left in between. The length of the CDR3 is 15 residues. Germline lookup yields CDR1 SGHNT and CDR2 YYREEE (reference sequence). The CDR3, as DNA: TGTGCCAGCAGCTCTCTACAGATAATGAACACTGAAGCTTTCTTT. Protein product: CASSSLQIMNTEAFF.

This clonotype was counted many times. The chain recombines TRBV12-3 or TRBV12-4 with TRBJ2-3, with 16 bases lining up with TRBD2. The length of the CDR3 is 17 residues. J was trimmed by 4 bases and V by 5 bases; bases with no gene match: 6. DNA of the CDR3: TGTGCCAGCAGTCCTGGGACTAGCGGGGGGGGATCAGATACGCAGTATTTT. It codes for CASSPGTSGGGSDTQYF.

This clonotype was seen ten or more times. The chain combines TRBV7-9 with TRBJ2-6, with D tentatively TRBD1 (5 bases). Trimming shortened V by 5 bases and J by 3 bases, and 14 bases separated the two germline ends. Germline CDR1 is SEHNR and CDR2 is FQNEAQ (reference sequence). CDR3 length: 16 residues. CDR3 amino acids: CASSPTATIGANVLTF. In nucleotides, the CDR3 is TGTGCCAGCAGCCCGACAGCCACGATTGGGGCCAACGTCCTGACTTTC.

The chain combines TRBV5-1 with TRBJ1-2; no clear D. The CDR3 covers 13 residues. V was trimmed by 4 bases and J by 8 bases, leaving 15 bases between them. Germline V lookup: CDR1 SGHRS, CDR2 YFSETQ. The CDR3 DNA reads as TGCGCCAGCAGCAGGGATATATCCGTCGGCTACACCTTC. It encodes CASSRDISVGYTF.

The sample holds a few counts of this clonotype. The chain couples TRBV5-6 to TRBJ1-2; D unresolved. Germline V lookup: CDR1 SGHDT, CDR2 YYEEEE. V lost 2 bases and J 3 bases, leaving 14 bases between the germline ends. The CDR3 runs 15 residues. CDR3 DNA: TGTGCCAGCAGCTTACGACCCAGGAATGACTATGGCTACACCTTC. Translating it yields CASSLRPRNDYGYTF.